This TCR beta chain derives from a study of shared clonotypes between healthy human individuals. Produced via immunoSEQ multiplex PCR; TCRdb's table is partial and in-frame only. The sample has about a million clones; about 76% are singletons. The CDR3 runs to 13 residues. The V and J ends lost 5 bases and 6 bases respectively, with 10 bases between them. Germline V lookup: CDR1 SEHNR, CDR2 FQNEAQ (reference sequence). The sequencing sample was made of memory CD4+ T cells sorted from blood. This sample's subset: CD45RA-negative fraction. This receptor was taken from a man aged 18-30 years in good health. The rearrangement joins TRBV7-9 to TRBJ2-2; D perhaps matches TRBD1 (5 bases). The CDR3 nucleotides read TGTGCCAGCAGCATACAGGATCCCGGGGAGCTGTTTTTT. It encodes CASSIQDPGELFF.